Detailed here is one T cell receptor (beta chain). Germline assignment: CDR1 DFQATT and CDR2 SNEGSKA (reference sequence). CDR3 size: 13 residues. The V end lost 6 bases, the J end lost 4 bases, and 15 bases lay between the germline ends. Using unique molecular identifiers, the investigators prepared the TCRbeta library. TCRdb independently ran MiXCR on the PCR reads; one entry per CDR3 protein. The sample has 200,000 to 250,000 distinct CDR3 sequences, around 9.5% seen once; the top ten hold 6.2%. These data come from a study of T-cell reconstitution after alpha-beta-depleted transplantation in children.

The rearrangement links TRBV20-1 to TRBJ2-5; D is unresolved. This receptor was taken from a human donor who donated a stem cell graft to a child with acute lymphoblastic leukemia. The sample here was PBMCs from the stem cell graft donor, taken from the stem cell graft. CDR3 bases: TGCAGTGCCCGGGTAGGGCCTATAGAGACCCAGTACTTC. Its translation: CSARVGPIETQYF.